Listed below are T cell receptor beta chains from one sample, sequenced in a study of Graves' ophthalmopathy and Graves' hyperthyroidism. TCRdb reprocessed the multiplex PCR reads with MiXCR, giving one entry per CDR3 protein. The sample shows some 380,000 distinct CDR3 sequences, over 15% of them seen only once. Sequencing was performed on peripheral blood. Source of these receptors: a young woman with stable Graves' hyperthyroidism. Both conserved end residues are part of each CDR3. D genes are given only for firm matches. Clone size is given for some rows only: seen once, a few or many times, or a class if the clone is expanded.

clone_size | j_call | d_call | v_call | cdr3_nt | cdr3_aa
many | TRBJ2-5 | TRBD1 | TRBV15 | TGTGCCACCAGCAGGGAGGGACAGGGCGGTAGGGAGACCCAGTACTTC | CATSREGQGGRETQYF
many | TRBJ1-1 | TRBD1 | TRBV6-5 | TGTGCCAGCAGTCGCCAAAGGCAGGGGGCCGGAGCTTTCTTT | CASSRQRQGAGAFF
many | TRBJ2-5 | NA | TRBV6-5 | TGTGCCAGCAGTTACTCGGAGACCCAGTACTTC | CASSYSETQYF
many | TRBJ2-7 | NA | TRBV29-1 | TGCAGCGTGGACTACGGGACACCTTTGGAGCAGTACTTC | CSVDYGTPLEQYF
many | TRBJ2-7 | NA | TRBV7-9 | TGTGCCAGCAGCTTCGGTTGGGGGCTTGGCGAGCAGTACTTC | CASSFGWGLGEQYF
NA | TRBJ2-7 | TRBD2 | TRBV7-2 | TGTGCCAGCAGCTCTTTCCCGGGAGGGAGGGAGCAGTACTTC | CASSSFPGGREQYF
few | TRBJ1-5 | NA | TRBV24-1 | TGTGCCACCAGTGATAGACGGGTCAATCATAGCAATCAGCCCCAGCATTTT | CATSDRRVNHSNQPQHF
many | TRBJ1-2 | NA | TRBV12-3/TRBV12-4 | TGTGCCAGCAGGAGGGGCGGTGGGATCTCATATGGCTACACCTTC | CASRRGGGISYGYTF
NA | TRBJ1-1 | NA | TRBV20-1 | TGCAGTGCTTATACAGACATGAACACTGAAGCTTTCTTT | CSAYTDMNTEAFF
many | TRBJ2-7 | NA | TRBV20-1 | TGCAGTGCTAGAGATGCCCAGTCCCTTATTTACGAGCAGTACTTC | CSARDAQSLIYEQYF
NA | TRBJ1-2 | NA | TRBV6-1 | TGTGCCAGCAGACCGCTCGGGGGACCAAACTATGGCTACACCTTC | CASRPLGGPNYGYTF
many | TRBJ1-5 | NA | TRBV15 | TGTGCCACCAGCAGTACCCACCTGCGGCCTGAATGGGATCAGCCCCAGCATTTT | CATSSTHLRPEWDQPQHF
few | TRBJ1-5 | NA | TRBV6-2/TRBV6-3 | TGTGCCAGCAGAGAGTACCAGGGACTTTATAGCAATCAGCCCCAGCATTTT | CASREYQGLYSNQPQHF
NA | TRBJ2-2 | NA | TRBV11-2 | TGTGCCAGCAGCTTATCTGGGGGGCAAACAGGGGAAAAGACCGGGGAGATGTTTTTT | CASSLSGGQTGEKTGEMFF
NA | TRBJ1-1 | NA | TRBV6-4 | TGTGCCAGCAGTGACTCGAAGCTCCTGAACACTGGAGCTTTCTTT | CASSDSKLLNTGAFF
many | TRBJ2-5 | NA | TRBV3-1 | TGTGCCAGCAGCCAAGATAGCTTCGCCCTGCCGTACTTC | CASSQDSFALPYF
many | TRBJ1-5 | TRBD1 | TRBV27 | TGTGCCAGCGGCAGGGGGGTTCAGCCCCAGCATTTT | CASGRGVQPQHF
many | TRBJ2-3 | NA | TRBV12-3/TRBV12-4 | TGTGCCAGCAACGAGGCTAGCACAGATACGCAGTATTTT | CASNEASTDTQYF
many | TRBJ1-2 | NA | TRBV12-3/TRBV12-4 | TGTGCCAGCAGTCTCGAGGGATTCACGTATGGCTACACCTTC | CASSLEGFTYGYTF
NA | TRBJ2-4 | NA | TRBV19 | TGTGCCAGTAGTACGGCGTTTGGGGCAGGGCTAGCCAAAAACATTCAGTACTTC | CASSTAFGAGLAKNIQYF
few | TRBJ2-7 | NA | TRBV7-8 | TGTGCCAGCAGCCCCCTGGGAGTGGGGTCCTACGAGCAGTGCTTC | CASSPLGVGSYEQCF
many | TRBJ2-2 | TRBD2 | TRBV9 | TGTGCCAGCAGCGTAGGCGGGGGGGCCCTGGCCGGGGAGCTGTTTTTT | CASSVGGGALAGELFF
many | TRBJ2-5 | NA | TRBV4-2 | TGTGCCAGCAGCCAAGAAGCGGAACAAGAGACCCAGTACTTC | CASSQEAEQETQYF
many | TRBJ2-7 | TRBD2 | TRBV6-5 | TGTGCCAGCGTCCTAGCGGGGGCCGTCGGTTACGAGCAGTACTTC | CASVLAGAVGYEQYF
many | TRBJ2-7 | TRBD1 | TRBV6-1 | TGTGCCAGCAGCATCGCAGGGGGCTCCTCCTACGAGCAGTACTTC | CASSIAGGSSYEQYF
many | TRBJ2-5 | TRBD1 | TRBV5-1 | TGCGCCAGCAGCTTGGACAGGGGGCTACAAGAGACCCAGTACTTC | CASSLDRGLQETQYF
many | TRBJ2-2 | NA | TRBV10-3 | TGTGCCATCAGTGAAGGGACTTCTAACACCGGGGAGCTGTTTTTT | CAISEGTSNTGELFF
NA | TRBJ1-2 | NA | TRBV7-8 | TGTGCCAGCAGCATGGGGGTACGGGAGGTCGGCTATGGCTACACCTTC | CASSMGVREVGYGYTF
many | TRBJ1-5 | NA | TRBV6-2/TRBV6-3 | TGTGCCAGCAAACTAGGGGGGGCGCAGCCCCAGCATTTT | CASKLGGAQPQHF
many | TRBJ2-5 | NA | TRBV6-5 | TGTGCCAGCAGTTACAAGTCACAAGAGACCCAGTACTTC | CASSYKSQETQYF
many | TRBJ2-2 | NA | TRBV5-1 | TGCGCCAGCAGCCCCAATGCAGGGGATCGGGAGCTGTTTTTT | CASSPNAGDRELFF
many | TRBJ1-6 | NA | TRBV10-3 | TGTGCCATCAGTGATACGGCGTCACCCCTCCACTTT | CAISDTASPLHF
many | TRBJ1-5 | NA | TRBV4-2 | TGTGCCAGCAGCCAAGATCAAGGGGGGAGGGCTCAGCCCCAGCATTTT | CASSQDQGGRAQPQHF
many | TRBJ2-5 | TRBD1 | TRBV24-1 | TGTGCCACCAGTGACCGGGACAGCCGGACCCAGTACTTC | CATSDRDSRTQYF
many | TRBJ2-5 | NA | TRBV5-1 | TGCGCCAGCAGCTTGGGTCCCGGCCCGGGAGAGACCCAGTACTTC | CASSLGPGPGETQYF
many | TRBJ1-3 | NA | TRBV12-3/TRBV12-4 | TGTGCCAGCAGTTCGAGGACAATGGACACCATATATTTT | CASSSRTMDTIYF
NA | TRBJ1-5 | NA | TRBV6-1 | TGTGCCAGCAGTGATACAGCTAATCAGCCCCAGCATTTT | CASSDTANQPQHF
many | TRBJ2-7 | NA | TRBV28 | TGTGCCAGCAGTTTCGGCAGGGACGAGCAGTACTTC | CASSFGRDEQYF